These 19 T cell receptor beta chains were sequenced from one sample in a study of blood T cell repertoires in COVID-19. Some clones are missing from TCRdb's copy, which holds only in-frame ones; the method was immunoSEQ multiplex PCR. The data contain 230,000 or so clones, 80% to 85% of them seen just once; the ten biggest clones take up around 3.6%. Sequenced sample: PBMCs or T cells enriched from blood (not recorded which). The receptors originated from a man in his forties or fifties who had recovered from COVID-19.

The count of this clone is one. The chain recombines TRBV6-5 with TRBJ2-7, with 7 nucleotides matching TRBD1. The CDR3 is 15 amino acids. The trim removed 11 bases at V and 3 bases at J, leaving 16 bases unmatched. The germline V gene encodes CDR1 MNHEY and CDR2 SVGAGI. CDR3 sequence reads: CAVQAGRGSFYEQYF. CDR3 nucleotide sequence: TGTGCCGTCCAGGCCGGCAGGGGGTCGTTCTACGAGCAGTACTTC.

The CDR3 DNA sequence: TGTGCCAGCACGTACGATTCTTCCCGGGAAGCATATGAGCAGTTCTTC. Protein product: CASTYDSSREAYEQFF. The rearrangement uses TRBV28 and TRBJ2-1; TRBD2 is a possible D gene (5 bases). Trimming took off 7 bases at V and 8 bases at J, with 24 bases between the two ends. Germline loops: CDR1 MDHEN, CDR2 SYDVKM. This CDR3 contains 16 residues.

This clone has more than one count but fewer than ten. The genes are TRBV18 and TRBJ1-1; the D is unclear. Trimming took off 3 bases at V and 1 base at J, with 6 bases between the two ends. CDR3 length: 13 residues. Germline V gene data show CDR1 as KGHSH and CDR2 as LQKENI. CDR3 sequence reads: CASSPGTNTEAFF. CDR3 nucleotides: TGTGCCAGCTCACCGGGCACGAACACTGAAGCTTTCTTT. The full variable domain, rest sourced from reference TRBV18 and TRBJ1-1, is NAGVMQNPRHLVRRRGQEARLRCSPMKGHSHVYWYRQLPEEGLKFMVYLQKENIIDESGMPKERFSAEFPKEGPSILRIQQVVRGDSAAYFCASSPGTNTEAFFGQGTRLTVV.

The chain has TRBV11-2 and TRBJ2-1; 12 nucleotides match TRBD2. Germline V gene data show CDR1 as SGHAT and CDR2 as FQNNGV. Trimming cost V 8 bases and J 0 bases; bases outside gene matches: 2. The CDR3 loop spans 15 amino acids. This CDR3 reads CASLLAGGSYNEQFF. As DNA, the CDR3 is TGTGCCAGCTTACTAGCGGGAGGCTCCTACAATGAGCAGTTCTTC.

The rearrangement joins TRBV19 to TRBJ2-7, with 8 positions matching TRBD2. Germline CDR1 reads LNHDA; CDR2 reads SQIVND (reference sequence). The ends lost 3 bases at V and 2 bases at J; junction bases unmatched: 6. The CDR3 covers 15 residues. CDR3 bases: TGTGCCAGTAGTATGCACGGGACTAGAGCCTACGAGCAGTACTTC. This translates into CASSMHGTRAYEQYF. Together with reference TRBV19 and TRBJ2-7, the CDR3 gives the full variable domain: DGGITQSPKYLFRKEGQNVTLSCEQNLNHDAMYWYRQDPGQGLRLIYYSQIVNDFQKGDIAEGYSVSREKKESFPLTVTSAQKNPTAFYLCASSMHGTRAYEQYFGPGTRLTVT.

The chain employs TRBV6-2 or TRBV6-3 and TRBJ1-4; D is unclear. The CDR3 is made up of 15 amino acids. V lost 4 bases to trimming and J lost 7 bases, with 16 bases between them. CDR1 and CDR2 from the germline V gene are MNHEY and SVGEGT. CDR3: CASSSDNGPGEKLFF. The CDR3 coding sequence is TGTGCCAGCAGTTCCGATAATGGTCCCGGTGAAAAACTGTTTTTT.

This clone appeared a few times. The rearrangement uses TRBV18 and TRBJ2-7, with 10 bases lining up with TRBD2. V lost 8 bases and J lost 7; bases outside the gene matches: 11. The CDR3 consists of 14 residues. Germline CDR1 is KGHSH and CDR2 is LQKENI. In DNA form, the CDR3 reads TGTGCCAGCGGTCAAGCGGGGGGGCCCGGGGAGCAGTACTTC. It specifies CASGQAGGPGEQYF.

This chain connects TRBV24-1 to TRBJ1-5; tentatively, D is TRBD1 (5 bases). CDR3 length: 13 amino acids. Germline V gene lookup returns CDR1 KGHDR and CDR2 SFDVKD. V was clipped by 6 bases and J by 8 bases, with 13 bases between them. The CDR3 is CATSPSRGEPQHF. The CDR3, as DNA: TGTGCCACCAGTCCAAGTAGGGGTGAGCCCCAGCATTTT.

The chain is built from TRBV3-1 (or the pseudogene TRBV3-2) and TRBJ1-2; a weak D match, TRBD1 (6 bases). This CDR3 region has 14 residues. V gave up 4 bases and J gave up 4 bases, with 13 bases separating them. The germline gives CDR1 LGHDT, CDR2 YNNKEL (reference sequence). The CDR3 protein is CASSLRTVGYGYTF. The CDR3 DNA reads as TGTGCCAGCAGCCTGAGGACAGTTGGCTATGGCTACACCTTC.

The chain uses TRBV10-3 and TRBJ1-1; 8 bases match TRBD1. Trimming cost V 9 bases and J 5 bases; bases outside gene matches: 11. Germline loops: CDR1 ENHRY, CDR2 SYGVKD. The CDR3 is 14 amino acids. The CDR3 DNA reads as TGTGCCATAAGCGGACAGGGCTGGGAAACTGAAGCTTTCTTT. Protein: CAISGQGWETEAFF.

The chain combines TRBV30 with TRBJ1-3; D possibly corresponds to TRBD1 (6 bases). The CDR3 has 13 amino acids. With 2 bases removed from V and 9 bases from J, the gap between germline ends came to 14 bases. Per the germline V gene, CDR1 is GTSNPN and CDR2 is SVGIG (reference sequence). The chain's CDR3 is CAWSPYRESTIYF. In DNA form, the CDR3 reads TGTGCCTGGAGTCCCTACAGGGAAAGCACCATATATTTT.

The CDR3, as DNA: TGCAGCGTTGACTACACAGATACGCAGTATTTT. Amino acids: CSVDYTDTQYF. J is TRBJ2-3 and V is TRBV29-1; no clear D. The CDR3 has 11 amino acids. V was pared by 3 bases and J by 2 bases, with 3 bases between. The germline V gene has CDR1 SQVTM and CDR2 ANQGSEA.

This chain connects TRBV7-3 to TRBJ2-5; 10 nucleotides align to TRBD2. Trimming took 4 bases from V and 3 from J; bases not matched to a gene: 5. CDR3 length: 15 residues. The germline V gene encodes CDR1 SGHTA and CDR2 FQGTGA. CDR3 sequence: CASSSSGRSEETQYF. CDR3 nucleotide sequence: TGTGCCAGCAGCTCTAGCGGGAGAAGCGAAGAGACCCAGTACTTC.

This chain uses TRBV11-3 with TRBJ1-3; 8 positions match TRBD1. Germline lookup yields CDR1 SGHNT and CDR2 YENEEA. With 3 bases clipped from V and 3 bases from J, the junction kept 4 bases outside the gene matches. The CDR3 has 15 amino acids. The chain's CDR3 is CASSFPTGVGNTIYF. In nucleotides, the CDR3 is TGTGCCAGCAGCTTCCCGACAGGGGTTGGAAACACCATATATTTT.

The chain carries TRBV5-6 and TRBJ2-6, with 7 nucleotides matching TRBD1. Germline-derived CDR1 and CDR2 are SGHDT and YYEEEE. V trimming: 4 bases; J trimming: 4 bases; junction bases outside the gene matches: 14. This CDR3 region has 18 residues. The CDR3 nucleotides are TGTGCCAGCAGCCGACCGGACAGGCTGAGGTCAGGGGCCAACGTCCTGACTTTC. Its translation: CASSRPDRLRSGANVLTF.

The chain is built from TRBV9 and TRBJ1-2; no definite D call. CDR3 length equals 16 residues. Deletions cut 0 bases from V and 6 bases from J, with 18 bases between. Per germline, CDR1 SGDLS and CDR2 YYNGEE. The CDR3 is CASSVGDRSFSNGYTF. In DNA, the CDR3 is TGTGCCAGCAGCGTAGGAGATAGGAGCTTTAGCAATGGCTACACCTTC.

This clone has a single count. The V call is TRBV7-2, the J call TRBJ2-1, with TRBD2 matching 8 bases. CDR3 length: 16 residues. After removal of 5 bases from V and 4 bases from J, the junction contained 10 bases not matched to a gene. The germline V gene encodes CDR1 SGHTA and CDR2 FQGNSA. The chain's CDR3 is CASSKVAGTTYNEQFF. CDR3 nucleotides: TGTGCCAGCAGCAAAGTAGCGGGAACGACTTACAATGAGCAGTTCTTC. The full variable domain, completed using reference TRBV7-2 and TRBJ2-1, is GAGVSQSPSNKVTEKGKDVELRCDPISGHTALYWYRQSLGQGLEFLIYFQGNSAPDKSGLPSDRFSAERTGGSVSTLTIQRTQQEDSAVYLCASSKVAGTTYNEQFFGPGTRLTVL.

The genes are TRBV12-3 or TRBV12-4 and TRBJ1-2; a weak D match, TRBD1 (6 bases). The CDR3 runs 13 residues. Trimming shortened V by 3 bases and J by 8 bases, and 13 bases separated the two germline ends. This chain's CDR3 is CASSLDSETGYTF. CDR3 nucleotides: TGTGCCAGCAGTTTGGACAGCGAGACGGGCTACACCTTC.

The J gene is TRBJ1-4, the V gene TRBV2; D gene unclear. V dropped 3 bases and J dropped 4 bases, with 6 bases sitting between them. Germline V gives CDR1 SNHLY, CDR2 FYNNEI. CDR3 length: 13 residues. CDR3 region: CASSEEFNEKLFF. The CDR3 nucleotides are TGTGCCAGCAGTGAGGAGTTTAATGAAAAACTGTTTTTT. The variable domain in full, with the rest retrieved from reference TRBV2 and TRBJ1-4, is EPEVTQTPSHQVTQMGQEVILRCVPISNHLYFYWYRQILGQKVEFLVSFYNNEISEKSEIFDDQFSVERPDGSNFTLKIRSTKLEDSAMYFCASSEEFNEKLFFGSGTQLSVL.